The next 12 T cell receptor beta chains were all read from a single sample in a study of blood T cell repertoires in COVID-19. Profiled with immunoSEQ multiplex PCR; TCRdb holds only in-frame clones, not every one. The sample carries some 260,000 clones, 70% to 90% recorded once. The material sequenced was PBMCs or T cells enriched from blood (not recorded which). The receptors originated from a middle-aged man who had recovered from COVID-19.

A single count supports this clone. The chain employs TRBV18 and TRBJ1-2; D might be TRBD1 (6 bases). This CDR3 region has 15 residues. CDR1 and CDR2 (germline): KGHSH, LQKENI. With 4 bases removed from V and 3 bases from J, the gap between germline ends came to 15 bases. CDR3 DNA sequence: TGTGCCAGCTCACTCGGACAGCTCGCGGACTATGGCTACACCTTC. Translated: CASSLGQLADYGYTF.

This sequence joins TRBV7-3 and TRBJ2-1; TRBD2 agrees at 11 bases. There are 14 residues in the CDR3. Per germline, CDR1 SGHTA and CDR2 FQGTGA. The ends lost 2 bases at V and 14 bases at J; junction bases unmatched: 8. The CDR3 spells CASSLDPSGGNKFF. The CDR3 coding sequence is TGTGCCAGCAGCTTAGATCCTAGCGGGGGGAACAAGTTCTTC.

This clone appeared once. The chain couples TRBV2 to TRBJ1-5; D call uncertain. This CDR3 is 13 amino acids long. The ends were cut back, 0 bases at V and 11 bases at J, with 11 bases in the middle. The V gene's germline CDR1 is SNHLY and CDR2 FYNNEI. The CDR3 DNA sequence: TGTGCCAGCAGTGAAGCGGCCCGGGAGGCCCAGCATTTT. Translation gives CASSEAAREAQHF.

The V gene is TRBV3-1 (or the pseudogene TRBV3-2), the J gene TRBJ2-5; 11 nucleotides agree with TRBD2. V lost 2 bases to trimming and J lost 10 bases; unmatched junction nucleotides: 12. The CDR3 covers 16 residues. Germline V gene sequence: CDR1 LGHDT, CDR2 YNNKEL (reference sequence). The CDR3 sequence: CASSQTSGSLQGGQYF. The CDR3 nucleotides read TGTGCCAGCAGCCAAACTAGCGGGAGTCTTCAGGGGGGCCAGTACTTC.

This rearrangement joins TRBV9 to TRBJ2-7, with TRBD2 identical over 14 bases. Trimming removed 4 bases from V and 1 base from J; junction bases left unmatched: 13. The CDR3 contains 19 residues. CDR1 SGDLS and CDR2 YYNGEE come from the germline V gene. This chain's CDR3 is CASSPRTGGLAGESYEQYF. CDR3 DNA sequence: TGTGCCAGCAGCCCCCGGACAGGGGGACTAGCGGGAGAGTCCTACGAGCAGTACTTC.

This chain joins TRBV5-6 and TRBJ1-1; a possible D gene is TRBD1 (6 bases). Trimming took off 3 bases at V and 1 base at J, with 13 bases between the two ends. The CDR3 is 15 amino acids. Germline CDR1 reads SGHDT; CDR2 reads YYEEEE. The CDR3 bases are TGTGCCAGCAGCTCCTACAGGGTAGGGAACACTGAAGCTTTCTTT. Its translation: CASSSYRVGNTEAFF.

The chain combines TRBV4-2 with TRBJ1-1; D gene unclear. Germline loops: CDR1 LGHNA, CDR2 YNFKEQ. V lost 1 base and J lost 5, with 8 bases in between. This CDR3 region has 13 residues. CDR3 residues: CASSQAGKTEAFF. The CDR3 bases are TGTGCCAGCAGCCAAGCGGGTAAAACTGAAGCTTTCTTT.

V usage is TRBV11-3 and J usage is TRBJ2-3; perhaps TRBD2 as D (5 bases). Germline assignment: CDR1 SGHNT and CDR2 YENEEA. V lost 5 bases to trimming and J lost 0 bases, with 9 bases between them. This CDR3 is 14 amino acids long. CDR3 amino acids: CASSRSGSTDTQYF. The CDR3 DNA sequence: TGTGCCAGCAGCCGAAGCGGAAGCACAGATACGCAGTATTTT.

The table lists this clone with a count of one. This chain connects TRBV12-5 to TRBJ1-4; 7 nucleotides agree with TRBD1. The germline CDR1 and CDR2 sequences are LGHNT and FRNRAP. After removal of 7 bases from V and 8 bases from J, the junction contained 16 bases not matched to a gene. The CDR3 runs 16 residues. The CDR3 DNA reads TGTGCTAGTGAAACCTTTAGACAGGGAGAGGGGGAAAAACTGTTTTTT. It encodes CASETFRQGEGEKLFF.

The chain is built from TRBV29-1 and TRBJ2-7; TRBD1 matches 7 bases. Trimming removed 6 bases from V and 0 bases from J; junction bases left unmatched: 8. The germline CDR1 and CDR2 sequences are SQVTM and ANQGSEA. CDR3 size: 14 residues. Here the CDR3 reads CSVANRGSSYEQYF. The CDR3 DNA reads TGCAGCGTCGCCAACAGGGGTAGCTCCTACGAGCAGTACTTC.

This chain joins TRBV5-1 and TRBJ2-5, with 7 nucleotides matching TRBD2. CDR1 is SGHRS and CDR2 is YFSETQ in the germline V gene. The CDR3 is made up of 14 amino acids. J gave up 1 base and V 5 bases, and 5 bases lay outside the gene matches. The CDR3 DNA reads TGCGCCAGCAGGACGACTAGCACCCAAGAGACCCAGTACTTC. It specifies CASRTTSTQETQYF.

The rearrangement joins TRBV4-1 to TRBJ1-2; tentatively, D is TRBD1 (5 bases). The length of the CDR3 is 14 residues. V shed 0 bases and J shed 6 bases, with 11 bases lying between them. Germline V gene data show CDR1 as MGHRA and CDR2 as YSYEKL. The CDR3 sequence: CASSQDPGWDGYTF. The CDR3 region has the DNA TGCGCCAGCAGCCAAGATCCAGGGTGGGATGGCTACACCTTC.